This TCR beta chain comes out of a study of CD8 T cells in Susac syndrome (dated by TCRdb to the late 2010s). Background on the whole study: Whether CD8+ T cell activation and differentiation in Susac syndrome was antigen driven was tested using repertoire sequencing. CD8+ T cell repertoire clonality was compared between about a dozen healthy donors, approximately 14 Susac syndrome patients and some 15 multiple sclerosis patients. Overall study outcomes, separate from this receptor: The number of individuals in the TCR sequencing and HLA analysis was recognized as being relatively small.

RNA was extracted using the RNeasy kit, and roughly 0.5 to 1 microgram was reverse transcribed with random hexamers. The immunoSEQ multiplex PCR assay, covering 54 Vbeta and 13 Jbeta segments, was used to amplify TCR beta CDR3 regions. PCR amplification bias was corrected using a synthetic template baseline for primer optimization and computational correction. The authors processed their data as follows. Reads were annotated to V, D and J genes per IMGT and analyzed with immunoSEQ Analyzer, keeping only productive sequences. To calculate clonality, Shannon entropy was normalized by log2 of the number of productive unique sequences and then subtracted from one. For each patient and control, public and private clones were evaluated among the 100 most prevalent clones. Susac-specific clones were defined as absent from healthy and MS cohorts, 850 to 1,300 published viral clones and other ImmuneACCESS disease sequences. TCRdb ran its own pipeline on the public reads, namely fastp trimming at Q25 and MiXCR clone calling, and kept in-frame beta chains. Each CDR3 protein gets just one entry, which takes the most common genes and DNA from the rows behind it. These V and J calls rely on TCRdb rather than the paper's analysis. The sample table contains about 300,000 distinct CDR3 sequences; only one count was recorded for about 88% of them. The ten largest account for 0.18% of the sample.

In this sample, this clonotype turned up once. It has no known antigen specificity. Per-base qualities were not stored, and no clone one base away is much larger. A single read counts as weak evidence. The V end gives up 7 bases and the J end 2 bases, leaving 5 bases in the junction not matched to a gene. The CDR3, from cysteine to phenylalanine, totals 14 residues. The CDR3 DNA has 42 bases and is translated from base 1. The germline V gene encodes CDR1 LNHDA and CDR2 SQIVND (reference sequence). Peripheral blood CD8+ and CD4+ T cells from healthy donors, Susac syndrome patients and multiple sclerosis patients were profiled by high-throughput TCR beta sequencing. Treatment-naive patients with stable or active relapsing-remitting disease fulfilling revised McDonald criteria were used as multiple sclerosis controls. Bulk CD8+ and CD4+ T cells were purified by magnetic negative isolation, whereas CD8+ TEMRA cells were enriched by FACS. Blood was drawn into EDTA tubes, processed within 24 hours, and PBMCs were isolated by density gradient centrifugation. PBMCs intended for TCR sequencing were frozen in liquid nitrogen and were later thawed in a 37 degrees C water bath. The sorted or isolated CD4+, CD8+ and CD8+ TEMRA cells reached a purity of at least 90%.

The chain is assembled from TRBV19 and TRBJ2-1, and 7 bases in between align with TRBD1. The sample was CD8+ T cells from PBMCs. The sequence derives from a human donor with multiple sclerosis. The CDR3 protein: CASNQQGAYNEQFF. The sequenced DNA: TGTGCCAGTAACCAGCAGGGGGCCTACAATGAGCAGTTCTTC.